This T cell receptor beta chain emerged from a study of blood T cells in healthy people across ages. Study-wide findings and caveats: A roughly linear age-dependent decrease characterized TCR beta diversity per million T cells. When one million T cells were used, diversity estimates were thought to be underestimates.

The CDR3 runs to 16 residues. CDR1 and CDR2 from the germline V gene are MNHNY and SVGAGI (reference sequence). V shed 6 bases and J shed 5 bases, with 19 bases lying between them. PCR was performed a second time for roughly 7 to 12 cycles using a sample-barcoded 5' primer and a J-beta primer mix. TCRdb processed the 5' RACE reads anew with MiXCR; each CDR3 protein has one entry. The data hold hundreds of thousands of distinct CDR3 sequences, with more than 20% observed a single time. This clonotype came up once. Its specificity is not known. These records were also assigned to another study, of T cells of mothers and their children. From that study: About 6 children and their three healthy Caucasian mothers were the donors. Nobody spotted any persistent microchimeric T cell clones.

The sequence derives from a boy aged 5-17 years in good health. The sequenced sample consisted of blood. The chain couples TRBV6-6 to TRBJ2-2; a weak D match, TRBD1 (6 bases). DNA of the CDR3: TGTGCCAGCAGGACATCCGAAACAGGGCCAACCGGGGAGCTGTTTTTT. It is translated as CASRTSETGPTGELFF.